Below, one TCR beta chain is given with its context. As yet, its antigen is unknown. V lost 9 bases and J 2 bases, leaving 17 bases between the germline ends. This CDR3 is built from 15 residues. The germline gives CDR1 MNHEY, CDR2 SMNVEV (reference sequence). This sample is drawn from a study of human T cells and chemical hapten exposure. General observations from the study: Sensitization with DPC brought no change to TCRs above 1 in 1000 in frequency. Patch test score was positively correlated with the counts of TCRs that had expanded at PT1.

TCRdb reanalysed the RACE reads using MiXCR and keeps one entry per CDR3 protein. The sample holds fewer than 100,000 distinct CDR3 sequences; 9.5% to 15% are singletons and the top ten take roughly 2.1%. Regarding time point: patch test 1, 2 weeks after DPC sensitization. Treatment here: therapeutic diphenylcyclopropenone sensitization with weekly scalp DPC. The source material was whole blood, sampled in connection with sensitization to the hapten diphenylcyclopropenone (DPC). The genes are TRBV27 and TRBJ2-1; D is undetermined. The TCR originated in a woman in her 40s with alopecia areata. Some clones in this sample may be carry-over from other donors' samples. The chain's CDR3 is CARSWGFGTYNEQFF. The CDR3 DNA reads TGTGCCAGGTCCTGGGGTTTTGGAACCTACAATGAGCAGTTCTTC.